This T cell receptor (beta chain) was captured by sequencing in a study of human T cells and chemical hapten exposure. Points from the study as a whole: In comparison with controls, expanded TCRs gave rise to a significantly larger number of large CDR3 similarity clusters.

TCRdb re-derived calls from the RACE reads in MiXCR, one entry per CDR3 protein. In the table there are approximately 68,000 distinct CDR3 sequences, around 8.8% of which are singletons. Germline CDR1 and CDR2: GTSNPN and SVGIG (reference sequence). The CDR3 extends over 12 amino acids. V lost 5 bases to trimming and J lost 5 bases, with 12 bases between them. With regard to this clonotype: Its antigen is not known.

The time point was: patch test 2, 6 weeks after DPC sensitization. Treatment meaning: therapeutic diphenylcyclopropenone sensitization with weekly scalp DPC. Total RNA was isolated from whole blood that had not been fractionated. The specimen was whole blood, collected in connection with sensitization to the hapten diphenylcyclopropenone (DPC). This receptor was identified in a woman in her forties or fifties with alopecia areata. Some clones in this sample may be carry-over from other donors' samples. The rearrangement joins TRBV30 to TRBJ1-2, with D possibly matching TRBD1 (6 bases). The CDR3 DNA is TGTGCCTGGGAGGGGGGGGGATATGGCTACACCTTC. Encoded protein: CAWEGGGYGYTF.